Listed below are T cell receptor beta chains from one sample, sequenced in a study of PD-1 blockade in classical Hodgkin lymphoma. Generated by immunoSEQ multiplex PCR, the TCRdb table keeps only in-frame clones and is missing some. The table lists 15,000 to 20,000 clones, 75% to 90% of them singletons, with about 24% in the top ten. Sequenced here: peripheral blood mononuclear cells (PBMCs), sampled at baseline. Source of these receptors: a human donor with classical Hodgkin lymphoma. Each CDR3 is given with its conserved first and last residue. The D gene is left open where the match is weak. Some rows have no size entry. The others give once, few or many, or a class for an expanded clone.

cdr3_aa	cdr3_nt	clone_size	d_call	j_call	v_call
CASPSGRGGYTF	TGTGCCAGCCCATCCGGCAGGGGTGGCTACACCTTC	large	NA	TRBJ1-2	TRBV5-5
CASSWRQYTGELFF	TGCGCCAGCAGCTGGAGGCAGTACACCGGGGAGCTGTTTTTT	once	NA	TRBJ2-2	TRBV5-1
CATTDRGLPNEKLFF	TGTGCCACAACTGACCGGGGACTTCCTAATGAAAAACTGTTTTTT	NA	NA	TRBJ1-4	TRBV10-3
CASPGQESYEQYF	TGTGCCAGCCCGGGACAGGAGAGCTACGAGCAGTACTTC	NA	TRBD1	TRBJ2-7	TRBV27
CASSEGLAGRVYF	TGTGCCAGCAGCGAGGGACTAGCGGGGAGGGTGTACTTC	few	TRBD2	TRBJ2-7	TRBV9
CASSRQGGSYEQYF	TGTGCCAGCAGTCGACAGGGAGGGTCCTACGAGCAGTACTTC	NA	NA	TRBJ2-7	TRBV6-5
CASSAPGQLYGYTF	TGCGCCAGCAGCGCACCGGGACAGCTATATGGCTACACCTTC	NA	TRBD1	TRBJ1-2	TRBV5-1
CASSSGTSSYNSPLHF	TGTGCCAGCAGCTCGGGTACGAGCTCCTATAATTCACCCCTCCACTTT	few	NA	TRBJ1-6	TRBV7-9
CASSPPGTPNNSPLHF	TGTGCCAGCAGTCCACCCGGGACACCGAATAATTCACCCCTCCACTTT	once	NA	TRBJ1-6	TRBV25-1
CASSRLAGPQETQYF	TGTGCCAGCTCTCGACTAGCGGGCCCTCAGGAGACCCAGTACTTC	NA	TRBD2	TRBJ2-5	TRBV18
CASSPFNQGNQPQHF	TGTGCCAGCTCACCATTTAACCAGGGGAATCAGCCCCAGCATTTT	few	NA	TRBJ1-5	TRBV18
CASLKHGSYEQYF	TGTGCCAGCTTGAAGCACGGATCCTACGAGCAGTACTTC	NA	NA	TRBJ2-7	TRBV13
CASSDGGSGQNLHF	TGTGCCAGCAGTGACGGTGGATCGGGACAAAACCTCCACTTT	NA	NA	TRBJ1-6	TRBV6-4
CASVKAGGVLEVTEAFF	TGTGCCAGCGTGAAGGCAGGGGGCGTCTTAGAGGTCACTGAAGCTTTCTTT	NA	TRBD1	TRBJ1-1	TRBV7-2
CASSDDGYGYTF	TGTGCCAGCAGTGACGATGGCTATGGCTACACCTTC	NA	NA	TRBJ1-2	TRBV2
CASSGRQGYTDTQYF	TGTGCCAGCTCAGGACGACAGGGTTACACAGATACGCAGTATTTT	NA	TRBD1	TRBJ2-3	TRBV18
CASSQEGLAGASGANVLTF	TGTGCCAGCAGCCAAGAGGGACTAGCGGGAGCCTCTGGGGCCAACGTCCTGACTTTC	NA	TRBD2	TRBJ2-6	TRBV4-2
CASSLAGTSYEQYF	TGTGCCAGCAGTTTAGCGGGGACCTCCTACGAGCAGTACTTC	once	TRBD2	TRBJ2-7	TRBV7-2
CASSLEYPSTDTQYF	TGTGCCAGCAGCTTAGAGTACCCTAGCACAGATACGCAGTATTTT	NA	NA	TRBJ2-3	TRBV7-9
CASSLVAGGSFELFF	NA	NA	NA	TRBJ2-1	TRBV7-6
CASNPSGGLYEQYF	TGTGCCAGCAACCCTAGCGGGGGACTCTACGAGCAGTACTTC	NA	TRBD2	TRBJ2-7	TRBV28
CAISELQETQYF	TGTGCCATCAGTGAGTTACAAGAGACCCAGTACTTC	NA	NA	TRBJ2-5	TRBV10-3
CASSLDVFAGELFF	TGTGCCAGCAGCTTGGACGTTTTCGCCGGGGAGCTGTTTTTT	NA	NA	TRBJ2-2	TRBV5-4
CASSLEGRVYGYTF	TGCGCCAGCAGCTTGGAGGGAAGGGTCTATGGCTACACCTTC	NA	NA	TRBJ1-2	TRBV5-1
CASSDDSNQPQHF	TGTGCCAGCAGTGATGACAGCAATCAGCCCCAGCATTTT	few	NA	TRBJ1-5	TRBV2
CSVGGRTTEAFF	TGCAGCGTTGGAGGCCGGACCACTGAAGCTTTCTTT	NA	NA	TRBJ1-1	TRBV29-1